This TCR beta chain is drawn from a study of identifying expanded T cells in peripheral blood. Study-level results: Clone count variance between approximately 2-week samples rose with total template count. Over around two and four weeks, about 15 and 18 clones changed, versus approximately 1.2 between replicates.

To note about this clone: The antigen remains undetermined.

Profiling relied on immunoSEQ multiplex PCR, and the TCRdb table lists in-frame clones only, not all of them. The profile covers some 81,000 clones, with approximately 85% appearing a single time and approximately 20% taken by the ten largest. During the collection period, no donor immune events like infections were recorded. Trimming cost V 4 bases and J 0 bases; bases outside gene matches: 9. Germline V lookup: CDR1 SGHRS, CDR2 YFSETQ. This CDR3 has 17 residues. This clonotype originated in a person aged 18 to 75 in good health. The chain combines TRBV5-1 with TRBJ2-1, with 8 positions matching TRBD2. The material sequenced was blood. As DNA, the CDR3 is TGCGCCAGCAGCAGCAAACTTAGCGGGATCTCCTACAATGAGCAGTTCTTC. It is translated as CASSSKLSGISYNEQFF.